This record concerns one TCR beta chain sequence. The data stem from a study of blood T cell dynamics during melanoma immunotherapy. TCRdb keeps only in-frame clones here, not all; method: immunoSEQ multiplex PCR. The sample contains 8,500 to 11,000 clones, around 86% of which appear only once. Per the germline V gene, CDR1 is LNHDA and CDR2 is SQIVND (reference sequence). CDR3 length equals 15 residues. V was pared by 2 bases and J by 4 bases, with 5 bases of the junction left unmatched. The time point is: pre-treatment baseline. This receptor was identified in a human donor with melanoma. The sample in question was blood, obtained from a patient treated with checkpoint blockade. This rearrangement joins TRBV19 to TRBJ2-7; 10 bases are shared with TRBD1. CDR3 amino acids: CASSIPGQGLYEQYF. CDR3 DNA: TGTGCCAGTAGTATACCGGGACAGGGGTTGTACGAGCAGTACTTC.